What follows is one TCR beta chain and its context. The data belong to a study of blood T cell repertoires in COVID-19. Study-level information: T cells, B-cell-depleted T cells, or PBMCs supplied cDNA or gDNA.

TCRdb's table, derived via immunoSEQ multiplex PCR, lists solely in-frame clones and lacks some. The table includes about 430,000 clones, about 90% detected once. The sequence came from a man younger than 35 with COVID-19, enrolled during active disease. The material sequenced was peripheral blood.

CDR3 sequence: CAITGQPLTDTQYF. In nucleotides, the CDR3 is TGTGCCATCACGGGACAGCCGTTAACAGATACGCAGTATTTT. The V gene is TRBV10-3, the J gene TRBJ2-3; 7 bases line up with TRBD1. Per the germline V gene, CDR1 is ENHRY and CDR2 is SYGVKD. CDR3 length: 14 residues. The V and J ends lost 7 bases and 3 bases, in that order; junction bases with no gene match: 7.